A selection of T cell receptor beta chains follows, all from one sample in a study of brain metastases from non-small cell lung cancer. Clones were sequenced by immunoSEQ multiplex PCR, and TCRdb holds only the in-frame ones, with some missing. The sample gives just over 1,000 clones, roughly 82% of which show up once; around 12% is in the top ten. The sequencing sample was made of tumor-adjacent normal tissue. These TCRs come from a donor aged 40 or older with non-small cell lung cancer. Both conserved end residues are part of each CDR3. A D gene is named only where the DNA matches it firmly. For some rows the clone size is stated as once, few or many, or as a class when expanded; others skip it.

few,TRBV6-5,.,TRBJ1-1,CASSGGTEAFF,TGTGCCAGCTCGGGCGGCACTGAAGCTTTCTTT
.,TRBV19,.,TRBJ2-3,CASSIGTDTQYF,TGTGCCAGTAGTATTGGAACAGATACGCAGTATTTT
once,TRBV2,.,TRBJ1-1,CASSGGTANTEAFF,TGTGCCAGCAGCGGCGGGACCGCTAACACTGAAGCTTTCTTT
.,TRBV7-3,.,TRBJ1-1,CASSLTAANTEAFF,TGTGCCAGCAGCTTAACCGCAGCCAACACTGAAGCTTTCTTT
.,TRBV6-5,.,TRBJ2-7,CASSYVSGEQYF,TGTGCCAGCAGTTATGTGTCTGGCGAGCAGTACTTC
.,TRBV10-3,.,TRBJ1-1,CAISESEWDPSAEAFF,TGTGCCATCAGTGAGTCGGAATGGGACCCGTCGGCTGAAGCTTTCTTT
.,TRBV2,.,TRBJ1-6,CASNAGQTNSPLHF,TGTGCCAGCAACGCAGGCCAGACCAATTCACCCCTCCACTTT
.,TRBV6-8,.,TRBJ1-1,CASSLGTGIVTEAFF,TGTGCCAGCAGCTTGGGAACCGGGATAGTAACTGAAGCTTTCTTT
.,TRBV4-3,TRBD1,TRBJ2-4,CASSPGRTGEMNIQYF,TGCGCCAGCAGCCCAGGACGGACAGGGGAGATGAACATTCAGTACTTC
.,TRBV5-1,TRBD1,TRBJ2-1,CASSLFGTGDRGEQFF,TGCGCCAGCAGCTTGTTCGGGACAGGGGATCGGGGTGAGCAGTTCTTC
.,TRBV19,.,TRBJ1-2,CASRFGGQGSIYGYTF,TGTGCCAGTAGGTTCGGTGGGCAGGGATCTATCTATGGCTACACCTTC
.,TRBV4-3,.,TRBJ2-2,CARQGQGTGELFF,TGCGCTCGTCAGGGGCAAGGCACCGGGGAGCTGTTTTTT
.,TRBV5-4,.,TRBJ2-1,CASSLFDTYNEQFF,TGTGCCAGCAGCTTGTTTGACACCTACAATGAGCAGTTCTTC
.,TRBV5-6,TRBD1,TRBJ2-7,CASSYGQGPYEQYF,TGTGCCAGCAGCTATGGACAGGGTCCCTACGAGCAGTACTTC
.,TRBV6-2/TRBV6-3,.,TRBJ1-2,CASSLLGPNYGYTF,TGTGCCAGCAGTCTCCTAGGACCAAACTATGGCTACACCTTC
.,TRBV9,.,TRBJ2-3,CASSARSNTDTQYF,TGTGCCAGCAGCGCCCGCTCGAACACAGATACGCAGTATTTT
.,TRBV7-7,TRBD1,TRBJ2-5,CASSLLQGAGGTQYF,TGTGCTAGCAGCTTACTTCAGGGGGCCGGAGGGACCCAGTACTTC
.,TRBV6-5,TRBD1,TRBJ1-5,CASSYRWQGVNQPQHF,TGTGCCAGCAGTTATAGGTGGCAGGGGGTAAATCAGCCCCAGCATTTT
.,TRBV5-1,.,TRBJ2-5,CASSLFGGETQYF,TGCGCCAGCAGCTTGTTTGGGGGGGAGACCCAGTACTTC
.,TRBV20-1,.,TRBJ2-3,CSASTDTQYF,TGCAGTGCTAGCACAGATACGCAGTATTTT
once,TRBV10-2,TRBD2,TRBJ2-7,CASSDFPSGSYEQYF,TGCGCCAGCAGTGACTTTCCTAGCGGGAGCTACGAGCAGTACTTC
.,TRBV7-9,.,TRBJ1-5,CTSSPLNQPQHF,TGTACCAGCAGCCCCTTAAATCAGCCCCAGCATTTT
.,TRBV7-9,.,TRBJ1-4,CASSLSDGNEKLFF,TGTGCCAGCAGCTTAAGCGACGGGAATGAAAAACTGTTTTTT
.,TRBV12-3/TRBV12-4,.,TRBJ1-2,CASSQGDGYTF,TGTGCCAGCAGCCAAGGTGATGGCTACACCTTC
.,TRBV2,TRBD1,TRBJ1-5,CASRDRVSNQPQHF,TGTGCCAGCAGGGACAGGGTTAGCAATCAGCCCCAGCATTTT
.,TRBV7-7,TRBD2,TRBJ2-2,CASSPLAGGTGELFF,TGTGCTAGCAGTCCCCTAGCGGGAGGGACCGGGGAGCTGTTTTTT
large,TRBV9,TRBD1,TRBJ2-2,CASSVAGTGAVTGELFF,TGTGCCAGCAGCGTAGCCGGGACAGGGGCGGTCACCGGGGAGCTGTTTTTT
.,TRBV6-2/TRBV6-3,.,TRBJ2-4,CASSGISPNIQYF,TGTGCCAGCAGTGGGATCAGCCCCAACATTCAGTACTTC
.,TRBV5-1,.,TRBJ2-3,CASSLGWTGGVTDTQYF,TGCGCCAGCAGCTTGGGATGGACGGGGGGCGTCACAGATACGCAGTATTTT
.,TRBV21-1,.,TRBJ2-7,CASGIPKGAFCYEQYF,TGTGCCAGCGGGATACCGAAGGGGGCTTTTTGTTACGAGCAGTACTTC
.,TRBV9,.,TRBJ2-3,CASSVEADTQYF,TGTGCCAGCAGCGTAGAAGCAGATACGCAGTATTTT
.,TRBV18,.,TRBJ1-2,CASSPQDRGYTF,TGTGCCAGCTCACCACAGGACAGAGGCTACACCTTC
.,TRBV10-3,TRBD1,TRBJ1-2,CAISGDRGDYGYTF,TGTGCCATCAGTGGGGACAGGGGAGACTATGGCTACACCTTC
.,TRBV2,.,TRBJ2-7,CASRDTASAEQYF,TGTGCCAGCAGGGATACAGCCTCGGCTGAGCAGTACTTC
.,TRBV7-9,.,TRBJ1-1,CASSRENTEAFF,TGTGCCAGCAGCCGTGAGAACACTGAAGCTTTCTTT
.,TRBV15,.,TRBJ2-1,CATSRDSDTGHFF,TGTGCCACCAGCAGAGATAGCGACACGGGACATTTCTTC
.,TRBV5-6,.,TRBJ1-1,CASSLGKGFVNTEAFF,TGTGCCAGCAGCTTGGGGAAGGGTTTCGTGAACACTGAAGCTTTCTTT
.,TRBV6-1,.,TRBJ1-4,CASSETKTNEKLFF,TGTGCCAGCAGTGAGACAAAAACTAATGAAAAACTGTTTTTT
.,TRBV7-9,TRBD1,TRBJ1-4,CASSLGQGNEKLFF,TGTGCCAGCAGCTTAGGACAGGGGAATGAAAAACTGTTTTTT
.,TRBV2,TRBD1,TRBJ1-4,CASSQDRLNEKLFF,TGTGCCAGCAGTCAGGACAGGTTAAATGAAAAACTGTTTTTT
.,TRBV19,TRBD1,TRBJ1-3,CASGETGGFGNTIYF,TGTGCCAGTGGGGAAACAGGGGGCTTTGGAAACACCATATATTTT
few,TRBV2,TRBD1,TRBJ2-1,CASTSGTASYNEQFF,TGTGCCAGCACCTCAGGGACAGCATCCTACAATGAGCAGTTCTTC
.,TRBV7-8,.,TRBJ2-3,CASSLETGGSTDTQYF,TGTGCCAGCAGCTTAGAAACCGGCGGTAGCACAGATACGCAGTATTTT
.,TRBV5-4,TRBD1,TRBJ1-2,CASSPPDRANGYTF,TGTGCCAGCAGCCCCCCGGACAGGGCTAATGGCTACACCTTC
.,TRBV30,.,TRBJ1-2,CAWMGADYGYTF,TGTGCCTGGATGGGGGCGGACTATGGCTACACCTTC
.,TRBV6-6,.,TRBJ2-5,CASSYPSQVETQYF,TGTGCCAGCAGTTACCCGAGCCAGGTGGAGACCCAGTACTTC
.,TRBV7-9,.,TRBJ2-3,CASSSKEGGTTGGTQYF,TGTGCCAGCAGCTCGAAAGAAGGCGGGACCACCGGGGGTACGCAGTATTTT
.,TRBV6-2/TRBV6-3,.,TRBJ1-2,CASSSDQAGYGYTF,TGTGCCAGCAGTTCCGACCAGGCTGGCTATGGCTACACCTTC
few,TRBV7-9,TRBD2,TRBJ2-1,CASRPGLATDNEQFF,TGTGCCAGCAGGCCGGGACTAGCGACAGACAATGAGCAGTTCTTC
once,TRBV11-3,.,TRBJ2-2,CASSPTTWVPNTGELFF,TGTGCCAGCAGCCCGACCACATGGGTTCCGAACACCGGGGAGCTGTTTTTT
few,TRBV18,TRBD1,TRBJ2-2,CASSPPKDRVAGELFF,TGTGCCAGCTCACCACCGAAGGACAGGGTGGCCGGGGAGCTGTTTTTT
.,TRBV5-1,TRBD1,TRBJ1-4,CASSSQGPPNEKLFF,TGCGCCAGCAGCTCACAGGGGCCCCCTAATGAAAAACTGTTTTTT
.,TRBV10-3,.,TRBJ2-7,CAIRGDGESSYEQYF,TGTGCCATCAGGGGCGACGGGGAGAGCTCCTACGAGCAGTACTTC
.,TRBV2,.,TRBJ2-5,CASNFTPRGPQETQYF,TGTGCCAGCAACTTCACCCCCAGGGGACCACAAGAGACCCAGTACTTC